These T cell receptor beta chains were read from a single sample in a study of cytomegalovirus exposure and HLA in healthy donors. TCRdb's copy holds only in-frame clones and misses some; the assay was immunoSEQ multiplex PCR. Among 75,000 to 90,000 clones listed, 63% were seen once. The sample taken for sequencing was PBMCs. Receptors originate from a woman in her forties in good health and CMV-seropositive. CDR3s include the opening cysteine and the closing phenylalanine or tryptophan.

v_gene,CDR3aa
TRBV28,CASSSGTSRNEQFF
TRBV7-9,CASSPRLGRAGANVLTF
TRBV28,CASRTGHLAEAFF
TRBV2,CASSEALQAGTYNEQFF
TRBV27,CASSHATGGLAGGTIGTQYF
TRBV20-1,CSAKAGIQAFF
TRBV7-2,CASSLPGTGGDGNIYEQYF
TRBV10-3,CAISGGQMNTEAFF
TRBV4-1,CASSQDVRNTEAFF
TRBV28,CASSFVGEQFF
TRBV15,CATRLNTEAFF
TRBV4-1,CASSQNSANTGELFF
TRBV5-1,CASSLDGTASYEQYF
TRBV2,CASRPGLAGSDEQFF
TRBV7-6,CASSPGQGNTEAFF
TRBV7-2,CASSFQGLTGNTIYF